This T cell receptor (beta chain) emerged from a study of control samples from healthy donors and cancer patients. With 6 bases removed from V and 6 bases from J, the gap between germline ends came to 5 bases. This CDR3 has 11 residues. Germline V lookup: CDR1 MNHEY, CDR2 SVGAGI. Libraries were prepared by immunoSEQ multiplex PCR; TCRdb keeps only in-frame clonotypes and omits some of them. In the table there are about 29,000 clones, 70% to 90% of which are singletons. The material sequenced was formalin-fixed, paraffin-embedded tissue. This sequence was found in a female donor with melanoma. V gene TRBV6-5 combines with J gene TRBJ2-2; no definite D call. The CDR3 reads CASRSAGELFF. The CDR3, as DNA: TGTGCCAGCAGGAGCGCCGGGGAGCTGTTTTTT.